The clone carrying this TCR beta chain showed up just once. This entry belongs to a study of blood T cell repertoires in COVID-19. TCRdb's table, derived via immunoSEQ multiplex PCR, lists solely in-frame clones and lacks some. The table lists more than 85,000 clones, approximately 80% of them singletons. This clonotype was obtained from a human donor in a cohort sampled during active COVID-19. The sample comprised peripheral blood.

CDR3 DNA sequence: TGTGCCAGCAGCTACCAGACGAACACCGGGGAGCTGTTTTTT. Encoded protein: CASSYQTNTGELFF. The chain employs TRBV5-8 and TRBJ2-2; unclear D gene. Between the trimmed V and J ends, which lost 3 bases and 0 bases, there was a span of 6 bases. Germline V CDR1 and CDR2: SGHTS, YDEGEE. The CDR3 consists of 14 residues.